These 15 T cell receptor beta chains originate from one sample sequenced in a study of blood T cell repertoires in COVID-19. The repertoire was sequenced with immunoSEQ multiplex PCR; TCRdb's copy has only in-frame clones and lacks some. This sample carries some 300,000 clones, more than 75% of them seen once, and the ten largest clones take 2% to 2.5%. The sequenced material came from PBMCs or T cells enriched from blood (not recorded which). The receptor source for this set is a woman aged 55-70 years in a cohort exposed to, infected with or recovered from COVID-19 (not recorded which).

The chain's CDR3 is CAWSSNTYNEQFF. In DNA, the CDR3 is TGTGCCTGGAGTTCAAACACCTACAATGAGCAGTTCTTC. This chain links TRBV30 with TRBJ2-1; D is unclear. The length of the CDR3 is 13 residues. Germline assignment: CDR1 GTSNPN and CDR2 SVGIG (reference sequence). The V end lost 2 bases, the J end lost 2 bases, and 7 bases lay between the germline ends.

The rearrangement links TRBV7-2 to TRBJ2-2; TRBD1 matches at 7 bases. The CDR3 length is 15 residues. Germline loops: CDR1 SGHTA, CDR2 FQGNSA. Trimming took 5 bases from V and 5 from J; bases not matched to a gene: 8. The CDR3 sequence: CASSKRQGRTGELFF. CDR3 coding DNA: TGTGCCAGCAGCAAAAGACAGGGTCGGACCGGGGAGCTGTTTTTT.

The chain combines TRBV4-3 with TRBJ1-2, with 9 nucleotides matching TRBD1. This CDR3 contains 15 residues. Germline V gives CDR1 LGHNA, CDR2 YSLEER. V was clipped by 1 base and J by 4 bases; unmatched bases: 4. Here the CDR3 reads CASSQVDRGIYGYTF. CDR3 nucleotide sequence: TGCGCCAGCAGCCAAGTGGACAGGGGCATCTATGGCTACACCTTC.

The V gene is TRBV6-5, the J gene TRBJ1-2; tentative D call: TRBD1 (5 bases). V lost 10 bases and J lost 6, with 21 bases in between. Germline loops: CDR1 MNHEY, CDR2 SVGAGI. This CDR3 has 14 residues. The CDR3 spells CATKLPQGGDGYTF. The CDR3 DNA sequence: TGTGCCACCAAACTCCCGCAGGGAGGCGATGGCTACACCTTC.

The rearrangement uses TRBV28 and TRBJ2-7; TRBD1 agrees at 9 bases. This CDR3 has 16 amino acids. V lost 6 bases, J lost 0 bases, and 9 bases stayed unmatched. Germline-derived CDR1 and CDR2 are MDHEN and SYDVKM. In nucleotides, the CDR3 is TGTGCCAGCAGCTCCGGGACAGGGAAACTCTCCTACGAGCAGTACTTC. Its protein product is CASSSGTGKLSYEQYF.

This clone has more than one count but fewer than ten. The chain carries TRBV28 and TRBJ1-1, with 7 bases matching TRBD1. This CDR3 has 15 residues. Trimming took 6 bases from V and 6 from J; bases not matched to a gene: 13. Germline-derived CDR1 and CDR2 are MDHEN and SYDVKM. CDR3 residues: CASSEQGSGFSEAFF. In DNA, the CDR3 is TGTGCCAGCAGCGAACAGGGGTCGGGTTTCTCTGAAGCTTTCTTT. The full variable domain, rest sourced from reference TRBV28 and TRBJ1-1, is DVKVTQSSRYLVKRTGEKVFLECVQDMDHENMFWYRQDPGLGLRLIYFSYDVKMKEKGDIPEGYSVSREKKERFSLILESASTNQTSMYLCASSEQGSGFSEAFFGQGTRLTVV.

The chain combines TRBV5-1 with TRBJ2-7; the D gene is possibly TRBD2 (5 bases). This CDR3 is 15 amino acids long. The V end lost 3 bases, the J end lost 8 bases, and 21 bases lay between the germline ends. CDR1 is SGHRS, CDR2 YFSETQ, per germline. The CDR3 spells CASSSNTGPRGKQYF. The CDR3 DNA sequence: TGCGCCAGCAGCTCGAACACCGGGCCAAGAGGGAAGCAGTACTTC.

This chain links TRBV9 with TRBJ2-3, with D maybe TRBD1 (5 bases). Germline V gene sequence: CDR1 SGDLS, CDR2 YYNGEE. V lost 1 base and J 1 base, leaving 7 bases between the germline ends. The CDR3 contains 14 residues. The CDR3 here is CASSVTQGTDTQYF. In DNA form, the CDR3 reads TGTGCCAGCAGCGTAACACAGGGCACAGATACGCAGTATTTT.

The table lists this clone with a count of one. The rearrangement links TRBV28 to TRBJ2-1; tentatively, D is TRBD2 (5 bases). V lost 5 bases, J lost 4 bases, and 9 bases lay in between. The CDR3 length is 13 residues. The germline V gene encodes CDR1 MDHEN and CDR2 SYDVKM. This CDR3 reads CASSDSEYNEQFF. The CDR3 region has the DNA TGTGCCAGCAGTGATAGCGAATACAATGAGCAGTTCTTC.

The chain employs TRBV11-3 and TRBJ2-5; 13 positions agree with TRBD2. Germline CDR1 is SGHNT and CDR2 is YENEEA. V lost 6 bases, J lost 3 bases, and 4 bases stayed unmatched. This CDR3 comprises 15 residues. The CDR3 DNA is TGTGCCAGCAGTAAGGGACTAGCGGGAAAAGAGACCCAGTACTTC. Translated: CASSKGLAGKETQYF.

This clone was seen a few times. The rearrangement uses TRBV27 and TRBJ1-2; possibly TRBD1 for D (6 bases). Germline values: CDR1 MNHEY, CDR2 SMNVEV (reference sequence). Trimming pared 3 bases from V and 7 bases from J, leaving 15 bases between. This CDR3 has 14 residues. The CDR3: CASSFTGGAGGYTF. The CDR3, as DNA: TGTGCCAGCAGTTTCACGGGGGGCGCAGGTGGCTACACCTTC.

This clone was seen a single time. The rearrangement joins TRBV10-2 to TRBJ2-3; D may be TRBD2 (5 bases). The germline V gene has CDR1 WSHSY and CDR2 SAAADI. Trimming took 3 bases from V and 0 from J, leaving 13 bases between them. The CDR3 covers 16 residues. The chain's CDR3 is CASSDTSPSSTDTQYF. CDR3 nucleotide sequence: TGCGCCAGCAGTGATACTAGTCCCTCTAGCACAGATACGCAGTATTTT.

The rearrangement joins TRBV20-1 to TRBJ2-3, with D perhaps TRBD2 (6 bases). The CDR3 sequence is 16 residues long. Germline V gene data show CDR1 as DFQATT and CDR2 as SNEGSKA (reference sequence). V lost 5 bases and J lost 6, with 24 bases in between. CDR3 sequence reads: CSARVTGGDWVDTQYF. CDR3 DNA sequence: TGCAGTGCTCGTGTAACAGGCGGGGACTGGGTGGATACGCAGTATTTT.

The rearrangement uses TRBV5-4 and TRBJ2-3; 11 positions match TRBD2. V was pared by 5 bases and J by 5 bases, with 10 bases of the junction left unmatched. Germline V gene data show CDR1 as SGHNT and CDR2 as YYREEE (reference sequence). The CDR3 runs to 16 residues. The CDR3 DNA reads TGTGCCAGCAGTTGGCCGCTAGCGGGAGGTCTAGATACGCAGTATTTT. This encodes CASSWPLAGGLDTQYF.

The chain employs TRBV5-4 and TRBJ2-7, with TRBD2 matching 7 bases. Unmatched junction bases numbered 8, after V lost 2 bases and J lost 0 bases. Germline V lookup: CDR1 SGHNT, CDR2 YYREEE (reference sequence). This CDR3 spans 16 amino acids. In DNA, the CDR3 is TGTGCCAGCAGCTTCGGCCGGTCTAGCGGCTCCTACGAGCAGTACTTC. Amino acids: CASSFGRSSGSYEQYF.